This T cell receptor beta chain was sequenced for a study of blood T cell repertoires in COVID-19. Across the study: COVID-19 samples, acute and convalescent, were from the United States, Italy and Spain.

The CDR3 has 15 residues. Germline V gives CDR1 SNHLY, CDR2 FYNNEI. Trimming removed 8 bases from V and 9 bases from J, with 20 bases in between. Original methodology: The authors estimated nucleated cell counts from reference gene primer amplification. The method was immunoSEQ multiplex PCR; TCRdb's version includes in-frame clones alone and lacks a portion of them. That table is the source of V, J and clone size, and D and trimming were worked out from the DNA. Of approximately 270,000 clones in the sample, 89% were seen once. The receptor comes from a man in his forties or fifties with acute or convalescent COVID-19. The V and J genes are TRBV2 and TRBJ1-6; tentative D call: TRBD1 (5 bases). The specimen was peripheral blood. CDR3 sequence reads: CASGPRREGFSPLHF. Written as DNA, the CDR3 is TGTGCCAGCGGCCCCCGCAGGGAAGGGTTTTCACCCCTCCACTTT.